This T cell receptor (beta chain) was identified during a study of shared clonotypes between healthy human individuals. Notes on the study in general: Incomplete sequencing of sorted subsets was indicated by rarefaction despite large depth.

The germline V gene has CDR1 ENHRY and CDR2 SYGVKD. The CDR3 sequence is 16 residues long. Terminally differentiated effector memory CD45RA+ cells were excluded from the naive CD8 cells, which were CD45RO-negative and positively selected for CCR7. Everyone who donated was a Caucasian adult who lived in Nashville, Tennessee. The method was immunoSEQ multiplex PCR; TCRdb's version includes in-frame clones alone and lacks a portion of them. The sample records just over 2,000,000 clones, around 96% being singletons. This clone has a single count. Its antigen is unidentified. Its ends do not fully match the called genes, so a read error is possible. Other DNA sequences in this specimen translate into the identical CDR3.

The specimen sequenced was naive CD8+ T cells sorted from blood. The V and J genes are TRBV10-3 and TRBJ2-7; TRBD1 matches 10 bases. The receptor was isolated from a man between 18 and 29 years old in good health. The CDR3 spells CAISDWDRDRGDEQYF. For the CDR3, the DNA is TGTGCTATCAGTGATTGGGACCGGGACAGGGGCGACGAGCAGTACTTC.